Listed here are 21 T cell receptor beta chains from one sample, sequenced in a study of beta chain features in type 1 diabetes. Investigators reverse transcribed all isolated RNA, so they sequenced expressed TCRB transcripts. The repertoire was sequenced with immunoSEQ multiplex PCR; TCRdb's copy has only in-frame clones and lacks some. The data hold 450,000 or so clones, with about 10% observed a single time. The specimen sequenced was naive CD4+ T cells from blood. The receptors derive from a woman aged 18-29 years in good health.

The table lists this clone with a few counts. The chain joins TRBV25-1 to TRBJ1-2; D remains ambiguous. Trimming stripped 2 bases from V and 4 bases from J, with 8 bases between. CDR3 length equals 13 residues. In germline, CDR1 is MGHDK, CDR2 SYGVNS. The DNA for the CDR3 is TGTGCCAGCAGTGAAGCGGCAGCCTATGGCTACACCTTC. This translates into CASSEAAAYGYTF.

The V and J genes are TRBV5-1 and TRBJ2-5, with TRBD2 matching over 12 bases. The germline CDR1 and CDR2 sequences are SGHRS and YFSETQ. The CDR3 has 17 residues. The ends lost 3 bases at V and 9 bases at J; junction bases unmatched: 15. CDR3 sequence reads: CASSYSEGLAGRKAQYF. The CDR3 nucleotides read TGCGCCAGCAGCTATTCTGAAGGACTAGCGGGGCGCAAGGCCCAGTACTTC.

This clone was seen a few times. The J gene is TRBJ2-1, the V gene TRBV7-2, with TRBD2 matching over 7 bases. Germline V gene lookup returns CDR1 SGHTA and CDR2 FQGNSA. Trimming cost V 1 base and J 5 bases; bases outside gene matches: 5. The CDR3 is 15 amino acids. CDR3 loop: CASSLVPSGNNEQFF. DNA of the CDR3: TGTGCCAGCAGCTTAGTTCCTAGCGGAAACAATGAGCAGTTCTTC.

In this sample, this clone turned up a few times. V usage is TRBV7-2 and J usage is TRBJ2-1; 11 bases match TRBD2. Germline V CDR1 and CDR2: SGHTA, FQGNSA. CDR3 size: 13 residues. Losses at the gene ends were 3 bases for V and 9 bases for J; bases not matched to a gene: 1. CDR3 region: CASSLGTSGEQFF. DNA of the CDR3: TGTGCCAGCAGCTTGGGGACTAGCGGTGAGCAGTTCTTC.

This chain links TRBV4-1 with TRBJ2-1; unclear D gene. Germline V gene sequence: CDR1 MGHRA, CDR2 YSYEKL. The V end lost 1 base, the J end lost 6 bases, and 4 bases lay between the germline ends. The CDR3 runs 12 residues. CDR3: CASSQVRNEQFF. CDR3 nucleotide sequence: TGCGCCAGCAGCCAAGTCCGCAATGAGCAGTTCTTC.

This rearrangement joins TRBV5-1 to TRBJ1-4; D unresolved. The germline V gene encodes CDR1 SGHRS and CDR2 YFSETQ. V was trimmed by 0 bases and J by 8 bases, leaving 8 bases between them. This CDR3 contains 13 residues. CDR3 region: CASSLAAGEKLFF. CDR3 DNA sequence: TGCGCCAGCAGCTTGGCCGCGGGAGAAAAACTGTTTTTT. The full variable domain, rest sourced from reference TRBV5-1 and TRBJ1-4, is KAGVTQTPRYLIKTRGQQVTLSCSPISGHRSVSWYQQTPGQGLQFLFEYFSETQRNKGNFPGRFSGRQFSNSRSEMNVSTLELGDSALYLCASSLAAGEKLFFGSGTQLSVL.

This clone was seen at least ten times. J is TRBJ2-1 and V is TRBV29-1; TRBD1 might be the D (5 bases). This CDR3 has 14 residues. Trimming removed 3 bases from V and 6 bases from J, with 15 bases in between. CDR1 and CDR2 from the germline V gene are SQVTM and ANQGSEA. CDR3 loop: CSVEGPTKRNEQFF. The CDR3 nucleotides read TGCAGCGTTGAGGGGCCCACGAAGCGCAATGAGCAGTTCTTC.

The V gene is TRBV4-2, the J gene TRBJ1-1, with TRBD1 identical over 8 bases. J lost 7 bases, V lost 5 bases, and 12 bases had no gene match. Looked up from germline, CDR1 is LGHNA and CDR2 is YNFKEQ. This CDR3 is built from 15 residues. The CDR3 DNA reads as TGTGCCAGCAGCAACGTGGACAGGGAAGTTAATGAAGCTTTCTTT. Amino acid sequence: CASSNVDREVNEAFF.

This clone was detected only a few times. The CDR3 spells CASSKVQKHTQETQYF. CDR3 coding DNA: TGTGCCAGCAGTAAAGTCCAGAAACACACTCAAGAGACCCAGTACTTC. V usage is TRBV2 and J usage is TRBJ2-5; D gene unclear. The CDR3 has 16 residues. V was trimmed by 5 bases and J by 2 bases, leaving 18 bases between them. CDR1 and CDR2 (germline): SNHLY, FYNNEI. The full variable domain, completed using reference TRBV2 and TRBJ2-5, is EPEVTQTPSHQVTQMGQEVILRCVPISNHLYFYWYRQILGQKVEFLVSFYNNEISEKSEIFDDQFSVERPDGSNFTLKIRSTKLEDSAMYFCASSKVQKHTQETQYFGPGTRLLVL.

In its sample, this clone was seen a few times. The V call is TRBV29-1, the J call TRBJ2-3; D might be TRBD2 (5 bases). CDR1 is SQVTM and CDR2 is ANQGSEA in the germline V gene. Trimming took off 4 bases at V and 5 bases at J, with 13 bases between the two ends. The CDR3 sequence is 13 residues long. This CDR3 reads CSVVATDRDTQYF. CDR3 bases: TGCAGCGTTGTAGCGACCGATCGAGATACGCAGTATTTT.

This chain connects TRBV28 to TRBJ2-6, with 8 bases aligning to TRBD1. The CDR3 loop spans 16 amino acids. From germline, CDR1 is MDHEN and CDR2 SYDVKM. V lost 6 bases to trimming and J lost 2 bases; unmatched junction nucleotides: 6. The CDR3 loop is CASRLLQGAGANVLTF. The CDR3, as DNA: TGTGCCAGCAGGCTCCTACAGGGGGCTGGGGCCAACGTCCTGACTTTC. Variable domain in full (rest from reference TRBV28 and TRBJ2-6): DVKVTQSSRYLVKRTGEKVFLECVQDMDHENMFWYRQDPGLGLRLIYFSYDVKMKEKGDIPEGYSVSREKKERFSLILESASTNQTSMYLCASRLLQGAGANVLTFGAGSRLTVL.

The chain links TRBV9 to TRBJ1-2; D not resolved. Germline lookup yields CDR1 SGDLS and CDR2 YYNGEE. CDR3 length equals 14 residues. The germline V and J ends were trimmed by 4 bases and 1 base, with 11 bases remaining between them. The CDR3 is CASSPPGFNYGYTF. The CDR3, as DNA: TGTGCCAGCAGCCCCCCCGGATTTAACTATGGCTACACCTTC.

This clone appeared a few times. V usage is TRBV12-5 and J usage is TRBJ2-3; D remains unclear. Trimming removed 4 bases at V and 4 bases at J, with 12 bases between. The CDR3 sequence is 14 residues long. Germline assignment: CDR1 LGHNT and CDR2 FRNRAP. The CDR3, as DNA: TGTGCTAGTGGTTCGGCTTTGACGGCAGATACGCAGTATTTT. It codes for CASGSALTADTQYF.

The gene calls are TRBV6-6 and TRBJ1-5, with D uncertain. V was clipped by 2 bases and J by 7 bases, with 9 bases between them. CDR1 is MNHNY, CDR2 SVGAGI, per germline (reference sequence). The CDR3 is made up of 13 amino acids. As DNA, the CDR3 is TGTGCCAGCAGTTACAAGGGATGGCAGCCCCAGCATTTT. Amino acids: CASSYKGWQPQHF.

This clone appeared a few times. V is TRBV23-1 and J is TRBJ2-7; tentatively, D is TRBD2 (6 bases). TRBV23-1 has ORF status, its function being uncertain. This CDR3 contains 13 residues. The V end was cut by 6 bases, the J end by 0 bases, with 9 bases between. CDR3 sequence: CASRRGSSYEQYF. The CDR3 DNA reads TGCGCCAGCAGACGGGGGAGCTCCTACGAGCAGTACTTC.

This clone was seen a few times. The chain joins TRBV11-1 to TRBJ2-3; 8 bases are a match to TRBD1. The CDR3 length is 16 residues. Looked up from germline, CDR1 is SGHAT and CDR2 is FQDESV (reference sequence). The junction had 9 bases not matched to a gene; V was cut back by 5 bases and J by 2 bases. The CDR3 DNA reads TGTGCCAGCAGCGCAGCAGGGGGCGAGGACACAGATACGCAGTATTTT. It specifies CASSAAGGEDTDTQYF.

This clone was counted only a few times. This rearrangement joins TRBV10-3 to TRBJ2-1; TRBD2 matches 8 bases. The CDR3 is 17 residues long. Germline CDR1 is ENHRY and CDR2 is SYGVKD. The V segment lost 8 bases and the J segment 5 bases; nucleotides outside the gene matches: 17. In DNA, the CDR3 is TGTGCCATCCGTACCCCGGATAGCGGGAATTCGAACAATGAGCAGTTCTTC. This translates into CAIRTPDSGNSNNEQFF.

This clone was seen a few times. V usage is TRBV7-8 and J usage is TRBJ2-7; the D gene is possibly TRBD1 (5 bases). Per germline, CDR1 SGHVS and CDR2 FQNEAQ. This CDR3 spans 11 amino acids. Trimming removed 1 base at V and 7 bases at J, with 5 bases between. The CDR3 is CASSLGTEQYV. CDR3 DNA: TGTGCCAGCAGCTTAGGGACAGAGCAGTACGTC.

This clone was counted only a few times. The CDR3 protein is CASSDPSGYSYEQYF. CDR3 bases: TGCGCCAGCAGTGACCCTAGCGGCTACTCCTACGAGCAGTACTTC. The chain links TRBV10-2 to TRBJ2-7; 7 nucleotides line up with TRBD2. Germline-derived CDR1 and CDR2 are WSHSY and SAAADI. V was clipped by 3 bases and J by 0 bases; unmatched bases: 5. The CDR3 runs 15 residues.

The V and J genes are TRBV11-2 and TRBJ1-4; 8 nucleotides line up with TRBD1. The CDR3 totals 16 residues. CDR1 is SGHAT, CDR2 FQNNGV, per germline. The V and J ends lost 0 bases and 8 bases, in that order; junction bases with no gene match: 8. The DNA for the CDR3 is TGTGCCAGCAGCTTAGAGGCAGGGGGCTTTTTGGAAAAACTGTTTTTT. This gives the protein CASSLEAGGFLEKLFF. Looking up the rest from reference TRBV11-2 and TRBJ1-4 gives the full variable domain: EAGVAQSPRYKIIEKRQSVAFWCNPISGHATLYWYQQILGQGPKLLIQFQNNGVVDDSQLPKDRFSAERLKGVDSTLKIQPAKLEDSAVYLCASSLEAGGFLEKLFFGSGTQLSVL.

V gene TRBV13 combines with J gene TRBJ2-2; TRBD2 agrees at 11 bases. The trim removed 2 bases at V and 6 bases at J, leaving 8 bases unmatched. The germline V gene encodes CDR1 PRHDT and CDR2 FYEKMQ (reference sequence). The CDR3 is 17 amino acids. The CDR3 loop is CASSLPILAGASGELFF. The DNA of the CDR3 is TGTGCCAGCAGCTTACCTATACTAGCGGGAGCTTCCGGGGAGCTGTTTTTT.